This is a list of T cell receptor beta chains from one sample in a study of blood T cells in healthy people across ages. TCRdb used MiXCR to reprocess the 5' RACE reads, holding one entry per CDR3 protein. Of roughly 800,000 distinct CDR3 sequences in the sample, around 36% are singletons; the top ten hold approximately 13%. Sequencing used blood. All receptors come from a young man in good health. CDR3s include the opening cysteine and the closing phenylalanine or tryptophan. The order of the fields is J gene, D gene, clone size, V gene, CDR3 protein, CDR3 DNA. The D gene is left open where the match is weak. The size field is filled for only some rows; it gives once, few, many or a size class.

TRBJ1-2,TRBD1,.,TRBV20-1,CSARKPGTGDYGYTF,TGCAGTGCTAGAAAACCCGGGACAGGGGACTATGGCTACACCTTC
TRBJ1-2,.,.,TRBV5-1,CASSSRPGEGYTF,TGCGCCAGCAGCTCGCGTCCAGGGGAGGGCTACACCTTC
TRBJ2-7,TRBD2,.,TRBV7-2,CASSLSGTSSYEQYF,TGTGCCAGCAGCTTAAGCGGGACTAGCTCCTACGAGCAGTACTTC
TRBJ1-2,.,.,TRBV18,CASSPAAGRRDGYTF,TGTGCCAGCTCACCAGCGGCAGGGAGGCGTGATGGCTACACCTTC
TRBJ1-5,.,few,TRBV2,CASSVIGGGNQPQHF,TGTGCCAGCAGTGTTATTGGGGGAGGCAATCAGCCCCAGCATTTT
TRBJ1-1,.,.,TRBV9,CASSVEPGANTEAFF,TGTGCCAGCAGCGTAGAGCCGGGGGCAAACACTGAAGCTTTCTTT
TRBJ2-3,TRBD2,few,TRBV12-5,CASGPPERGTDTQYF,TGTGCTAGTGGGCCCCCTGAGCGGGGTACAGATACGCAGTATTTT
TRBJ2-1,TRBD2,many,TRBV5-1,CASSLGVGTTMEQFF,TGCGCCAGCAGCTTGGGGGTGGGGACTACGATGGAGCAGTTCTTC
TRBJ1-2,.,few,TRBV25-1,CASSEWQEHNYGYTF,TGTGCCAGCAGTGAATGGCAGGAGCATAACTATGGCTACACCTTC
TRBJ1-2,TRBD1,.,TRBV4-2,CASSSRTGPDGYTF,TGTGCCAGCAGCTCACGGACAGGCCCTGATGGCTACACCTTC
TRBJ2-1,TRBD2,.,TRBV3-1,CASSGETSGRAQFF,TGTGCCAGCAGCGGAGAAACTAGCGGGAGAGCGCAGTTCTTC
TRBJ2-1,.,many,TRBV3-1,CASSQVARSYNEQFF,TGTGCCAGCAGCCAAGTAGCTCGGTCCTACAATGAGCAGTTCTTC
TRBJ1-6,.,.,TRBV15,CATSRDVPGNRSPLHF,TGTGCCACCAGCAGAGATGTGCCAGGGAATCGTTCACCCCTCCACTTT